This T cell receptor beta chain derives from a study of T-cell memory formation after mild COVID-19. Overall study findings and caveats: Clones shrinking between day 15 and 85 showed a balanced CD4/CD8 split, and those that grew later tilted toward CD4+. The study found contracting CD4+ clones mainly in CM and EM and contracting CD8+ clones in EMRA. Prior to infection, memory already included some responding clones, suggesting cross-reactive memory joined.

Researchers used 5'RACE with constant-segment primers to make TCR alpha and TCR beta cDNA libraries that carry sample barcodes and UMIs. TCRdb re-analysed the 5' RACE reads in MiXCR, keeping a single row per CDR3 protein. The data contain 470,000 or so distinct CDR3 sequences, 15% to 20% of them seen just once; the ten biggest clones take up around 12%. A note on this clonotype: Its target is not known.

CDR1 is SGHRS and CDR2 is YFSETQ in the germline V gene. Trimming shortened V by 4 bases and J by 3 bases, and 14 bases separated the two germline ends. CDR3 length: 14 amino acids. The sample taken for sequencing was PBMCs or a T cell subset sorted from them (not recorded which). The source of this sequence is an adult woman who had mild COVID-19 (a few samples of this study predate the infection). Cell type and time point are not known. The chain has TRBV5-1 and TRBJ2-7; tentatively, D is TRBD1 (5 bases). CDR3 bases: TGCGCCAGCAGCAGACAGACAGCGTACTACGAGCAGTACTTC. Protein: CASSRQTAYYEQYF.